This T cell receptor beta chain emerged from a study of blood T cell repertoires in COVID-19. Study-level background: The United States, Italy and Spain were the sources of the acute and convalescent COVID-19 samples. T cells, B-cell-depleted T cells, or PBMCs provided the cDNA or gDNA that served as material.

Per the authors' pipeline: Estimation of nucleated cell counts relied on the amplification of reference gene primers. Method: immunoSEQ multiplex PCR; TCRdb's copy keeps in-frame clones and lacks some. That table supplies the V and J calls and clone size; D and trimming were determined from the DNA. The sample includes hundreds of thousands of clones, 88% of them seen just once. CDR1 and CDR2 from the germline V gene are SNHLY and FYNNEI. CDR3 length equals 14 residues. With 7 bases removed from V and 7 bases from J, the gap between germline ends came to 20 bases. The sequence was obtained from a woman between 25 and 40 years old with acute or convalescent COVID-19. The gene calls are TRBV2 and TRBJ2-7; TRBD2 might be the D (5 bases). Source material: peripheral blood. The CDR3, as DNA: TGTGCCAGCACCGGGTCTCGAGGGCTGGGAGAGCAGTACTTC. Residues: CASTGSRGLGEQYF. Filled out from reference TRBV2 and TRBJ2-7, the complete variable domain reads EPEVTQTPSHQVTQMGQEVILRCVPISNHLYFYWYRQILGQKVEFLVSFYNNEISEKSEIFDDQFSVERPDGSNFTLKIRSTKLEDSAMYFCASTGSRGLGEQYFGPGTRLTVT.